These 31 T cell receptor beta chains originate from one sample sequenced in a study of beta chain features in type 1 diabetes. Reverse transcription of all isolated RNA meant that expressed TCRB transcripts were sequenced. TCRdb keeps only in-frame clones here, not all; method: immunoSEQ multiplex PCR. The data hold about 220,000 clones, with about a tenth observed a single time. Sequencing was done on a sample of central memory CD4+ T cells from blood. These receptors all stem from a man aged 18-30 years in good health.

A few counts support this clone. The chain links TRBV7-8 to TRBJ2-7; possible D gene TRBD2, 5 bases. There are 14 residues in the CDR3. V lost 5 bases and J 0 bases, leaving 11 bases between the germline ends. Germline values: CDR1 SGHVS, CDR2 FQNEAQ. The CDR3 DNA sequence: TGTGCCAGCAGCCCGGGAACAGTCTCCTACGAGCAGTACTTC. Protein: CASSPGTVSYEQYF.

This clone was seen at least ten times. This sequence joins TRBV15 and TRBJ1-4, with 9 nucleotides matching TRBD1. The CDR3 covers 16 residues. Looked up from germline, CDR1 is LNHNV and CDR2 is YYDKDF (reference sequence). The V gene end was trimmed by 0 bases and the J gene end by 5 bases; junction bases not matched to a gene: 4. The CDR3 sequence is CATSRDTGQGNEKLFF. CDR3 sequence (DNA): TGTGCCACCAGCAGAGATACTGGACAGGGGAATGAAAAACTGTTTTTT.

The V and J genes are TRBV27 and TRBJ2-7, with D possibly matching TRBD1 (5 bases). Germline loops: CDR1 MNHEY, CDR2 SMNVEV (reference sequence). CDR3 length: 14 amino acids. V lost 5 bases, J lost 3 bases, and 14 bases lay in between. The DNA of the CDR3 is TGTGCCAGCAGTCTTCAAGGGGCTAACTACGAGCAGTACTTC. It encodes CASSLQGANYEQYF.

The chain couples TRBV6-6 to TRBJ2-7; D gene uncertain. Trimming pared 6 bases from V and 2 bases from J, leaving 8 bases between. This CDR3 spans 12 amino acids. Germline-derived CDR1 and CDR2 are MNHNY and SVGAGI (reference sequence). The chain's CDR3 is CASRPDPYEQYF. The CDR3 bases are TGTGCCAGCAGGCCCGATCCCTACGAGCAGTACTTC.

The chain uses TRBV30 and TRBJ2-1; D might be TRBD2 (6 bases). Germline V CDR1 and CDR2: GTSNPN, SVGIG (reference sequence). The CDR3 sequence is 15 residues long. Trimming removed 3 bases at V and 0 bases at J, with 12 bases between. Here the CDR3 reads CAWSRGLSSYNEQFF. In DNA form, the CDR3 reads TGTGCCTGGAGCCGGGGACTGAGCTCCTACAATGAGCAGTTCTTC.

This clone was detected a few times. The CDR3 DNA sequence: TGTGCCAGCAGCCCCCAGGGGAAGGGAGTGGGCACTGAAGCTTTCTTT. This sequence encodes CASSPQGKGVGTEAFF. The chain couples TRBV7-3 to TRBJ1-1; tentative D call: TRBD1 (6 bases). CDR3 size: 16 residues. Trimming removed 5 bases at V and 4 bases at J, with 20 bases between. Germline CDR1 is SGHTA and CDR2 is FQGTGA.

The chain carries TRBV11-2 and TRBJ1-2; the match to TRBD1 covers 7 bases. Germline V gene sequence: CDR1 SGHAT, CDR2 FQNNGV. The CDR3 totals 11 residues. V shed 6 bases and J 8 bases; nucleotides not matched to a gene: 3. The CDR3 loop reads CASRYRGGYTF. For the CDR3, the DNA is TGTGCCAGCAGGTACAGGGGCGGCTACACCTTC.

This clone was observed a handful of times. The chain recombines TRBV28 with TRBJ2-1; possibly TRBD2 for D (5 bases). The CDR3 has 14 residues. Trimming shortened V by 6 bases and J by 2 bases, and 11 bases separated the two germline ends. Germline assignment: CDR1 MDHEN and CDR2 SYDVKM. DNA for the CDR3: TGTGCCAGCAGACTTAGCGCCCCCTACAATGAGCAGTTCTTC. Protein sequence: CASRLSAPYNEQFF.

This clone showed up many times. The chain uses TRBV6-6 and TRBJ2-2; D remains unclear. The ends were cut back, 1 base at V and 6 bases at J, with 15 bases in the middle. Germline V gives CDR1 MNHNY, CDR2 SVGAGI (reference sequence). This CDR3 has 16 amino acids. The CDR3 DNA sequence: TGTGCCAGCAGTTACTTGAGCCCCGGGCTATCCGGGGAGCTGTTTTTT. Amino acid sequence: CASSYLSPGLSGELFF.

This clone was counted a few times. This chain joins TRBV15 and TRBJ2-7; D uncertain. V was shortened by 0 bases and J by 2 bases, with 5 bases between the two germline ends. Germline V gene lookup returns CDR1 LNHNV and CDR2 YYDKDF (reference sequence). This CDR3 has 13 amino acids. CDR3 region: CATSREGPYEQYF. DNA of the CDR3: TGTGCCACCAGCAGAGAAGGCCCCTACGAGCAGTACTTC.

This clone has a count of ten or more. Additional DNA sequences in this sample encode the identical CDR3. The V call is TRBV7-9, the J call TRBJ2-1; the match to TRBD2 covers 10 bases. The junction had 3 bases not matched to a gene; V was cut back by 0 bases and J by 4 bases. The CDR3 has 16 residues. The germline CDR1 and CDR2 sequences are SEHNR and FQNEAQ (reference sequence). CDR3 amino acids: CASSLALAGAYNEQFF. In nucleotides, the CDR3 is TGTGCCAGCAGCTTAGCGCTAGCGGGAGCTTACAATGAGCAGTTCTTC.

This clone was observed at least ten times. This rearrangement joins TRBV10-3 to TRBJ2-5; perhaps TRBD2 as D (6 bases). Germline CDR1 ENHRY, CDR2 SYGVKD. Trimming pared 4 bases from V and 4 bases from J, leaving 10 bases between. This CDR3 comprises 13 residues. The CDR3: CAISGGLLETQYF. As DNA, the CDR3 is TGTGCCATCAGTGGCGGACTACTAGAGACCCAGTACTTC.

This clone was seen only a few times. The V call is TRBV2, the J call TRBJ2-1; TRBD2 might be the D (6 bases). Trimming removed 9 bases at V and 7 bases at J, with 16 bases between. The CDR3 length is 13 residues. The germline CDR1 and CDR2 sequences are SNHLY and FYNNEI. The CDR3 coding sequence is TGTGCCAGTGGGACTTATCCTGGGAATGAGCAGTTCTTC. Its protein product is CASGTYPGNEQFF.

This clone was observed many times. This chain connects TRBV15 to TRBJ2-2; D is unclear. Germline CDR1 and CDR2: LNHNV and YYDKDF (reference sequence). V gave up 0 bases and J gave up 1 base, with 3 bases separating them. The CDR3 length is 14 residues. The chain's CDR3 is CATSRDRNTGELFF. The DNA of the CDR3 is TGTGCCACCAGCAGAGATCGGAACACCGGGGAGCTGTTTTTT.

The V gene is TRBV4-1, the J gene TRBJ1-4, with D uncertain. Germline lookup yields CDR1 MGHRA and CDR2 YSYEKL. The CDR3 loop spans 17 amino acids. V shed 0 bases and J shed 4 bases, with 15 bases lying between them. CDR3 sequence: CASSQEQTGYGNEKLFF. CDR3 nucleotide sequence: TGCGCCAGCAGCCAAGAGCAAACTGGGTATGGTAATGAAAAACTGTTTTTT.

Of note for this clone: Distinct nucleotide sequences in the sample also encode this CDR3. The chain has TRBV7-2 and TRBJ2-1, with 8 bases fitting TRBD2. J gave up 0 bases and V 3 bases, and 4 bases lay outside the gene matches. Germline CDR1 is SGHTA and CDR2 is FQGNSA. The CDR3 contains 16 residues. DNA for the CDR3: TGTGCCAGCAGCTTTTTAGCGGGGAGCTCCTACAATGAGCAGTTCTTC. This sequence encodes CASSFLAGSSYNEQFF.

The CDR3 nucleotides read TGCGCCAGCAGCTTGGAGTCGGAGGTGTCGACCCAGTACTTC. It encodes CASSLESEVSTQYF. The chain is built from TRBV5-1 and TRBJ2-5, with a tentative D call TRBD2 (5 bases). Germline V gene sequence: CDR1 SGHRS, CDR2 YFSETQ. The CDR3 contains 14 residues. V was pared by 0 bases and J by 7 bases, with 13 bases between.

In its sample, this clone was seen a few times. The gene calls are TRBV29-1 and TRBJ1-2; TRBD1 agrees at 11 bases. The CDR3 contains 13 residues. Germline V gene lookup returns CDR1 SQVTM and CDR2 ANQGSEA. Unmatched junction bases numbered 5, after V lost 4 bases and J lost 7 bases. For the CDR3, the DNA is TGCAGCGTTGGCGCCGGGACAGGGGGTGGCTACACCTTC. Translated: CSVGAGTGGGYTF.

The rearrangement links TRBV7-2 to TRBJ2-3, with D perhaps TRBD1 (5 bases). Germline V gives CDR1 SGHTA, CDR2 FQGNSA. The CDR3 is made up of 16 amino acids. Trimming removed 2 bases at V and 0 bases at J, with 12 bases between. For the CDR3, the DNA is TGTGCCAGCAGCTTAAAGGGTAGGGGAAGCACAGATACGCAGTATTTT. Its translation: CASSLKGRGSTDTQYF.

This clone was observed a handful of times. The V call is TRBV2, the J call TRBJ1-2; TRBD1 matches at 8 bases. This CDR3 has 13 residues. Germline V gene sequence: CDR1 SNHLY, CDR2 FYNNEI. With V trimmed by 2 bases and J by 8 bases, 4 bases remained unmatched. DNA of the CDR3: TGTGCCAGCAGTGAACAGGGGGCGGGAGGCTACACCTTC. Amino acid sequence: CASSEQGAGGYTF.

The chain is built from TRBV5-1 and TRBJ2-7; D possibly corresponds to TRBD1 (6 bases). This CDR3 has 14 residues. CDR1 is SGHRS and CDR2 is YFSETQ in the germline V gene. Trimming shortened V by 4 bases and J by 7 bases, and 18 bases separated the two germline ends. Here the CDR3 reads CASSPGTPTVEQYF. The DNA for the CDR3 is TGCGCCAGCAGCCCGGGGACACCTACGGTGGAGCAGTACTTC.

The gene calls are TRBV30 and TRBJ2-1, with a possible D match to TRBD2 (6 bases). The germline CDR1 and CDR2 sequences are GTSNPN and SVGIG (reference sequence). Trimming took 3 bases from V and 4 from J, leaving 19 bases between them. CDR3 length: 16 amino acids. The CDR3 nucleotides read TGTGCCTGGAGAGGACCCCCCCAGCGGGCTTACAATGAGCAGTTCTTC. Protein: CAWRGPPQRAYNEQFF.

The gene calls are TRBV5-6 and TRBJ1-2, with 8 bases aligning to TRBD1. The trim removed 5 bases at V and 6 bases at J, leaving 12 bases unmatched. The CDR3 sequence is 15 residues long. Germline assignment: CDR1 SGHDT and CDR2 YYEEEE. The CDR3 nucleotides read TGTGCCAGCAGACCCAGGACAGGGATTGTGGATGGCTACACCTTC. This translates into CASRPRTGIVDGYTF.

The chain has TRBV7-6 and TRBJ2-3, with D perhaps matching TRBD2 (6 bases). Trimming removed 7 bases at V and 0 bases at J, with 14 bases between. The V gene's germline CDR1 is SGHVS and CDR2 FNYEAQ. The CDR3 consists of 15 residues. For the CDR3, the DNA is TGTGCCAGCACCCTGAGCGGGCTAAGCACAGATACGCAGTATTTT. Its translation is CASTLSGLSTDTQYF.

In this sample, this clone turned up a few times. The chain couples TRBV7-3 to TRBJ2-3; D is unclear. V was trimmed by 4 bases and J by 7 bases, leaving 9 bases between them. The CDR3 runs 12 residues. Germline V gene sequence: CDR1 SGHTA, CDR2 FQGTGA. Written as DNA, the CDR3 is TGTGCCAGCAGCTCGTCCGGCTATACGCAGTATTTT. Translated, it gives CASSSSGYTQYF.

The chain uses TRBV5-6 and TRBJ2-7; no clear D. V was trimmed by 0 bases and J by 1 base, leaving 5 bases between them. This CDR3 is 13 amino acids long. The germline CDR1 and CDR2 sequences are SGHDT and YYEEEE. The CDR3 sequence is CASSLVPSYEQYF. The CDR3 DNA reads TGTGCCAGCAGCTTGGTGCCTTCCTACGAGCAGTACTTC.

J is TRBJ2-3 and V is TRBV4-3, with TRBD2 as a possible D gene (6 bases). The germline gives CDR1 LGHNA, CDR2 YSLEER. The CDR3 is 15 residues long. V lost 7 bases and J lost 2, with 16 bases in between. Written as DNA, the CDR3 is TGCGCCAGCACCACGCGGGAACTTACCACAGATACGCAGTATTTT. Amino acid sequence: CASTTRELTTDTQYF.

Only a few counts were recorded for this clone. The genes are TRBV29-1 and TRBJ1-1; TRBD1 agrees at 7 bases. J lost 4 bases, V lost 5 bases, and 1 base had no gene match. The germline V gene encodes CDR1 SQVTM and CDR2 ANQGSEA. The length of the CDR3 is 11 residues. The CDR3 loop is CSVYRGTEAFF. CDR3 DNA sequence: TGCAGCGTTTACAGGGGCACTGAAGCTTTCTTT.

There are a few counts of this clone. This chain's CDR3 is CASTREWSSTGELFF. The CDR3 DNA sequence: TGTGCCAGCACGCGGGAGTGGTCTAGCACCGGGGAGCTGTTTTTT. The V gene is TRBV9, the J gene TRBJ2-2, with TRBD2 matching 7 bases. With 6 bases clipped from V and 4 bases from J, the junction kept 9 bases outside the gene matches. The CDR3 covers 15 residues. Germline CDR1 and CDR2: SGDLS and YYNGEE. Filled out from reference TRBV9 and TRBJ2-2, the complete variable domain reads DSGVTQTPKHLITATGQRVTLRCSPRSGDLSVYWYQQSLDQGLQFLIQYYNGEERAKGNILERFSAQQFPDLHSELNLSSLELGDSALYFCASTREWSSTGELFFGEGSRLTVL.

The chain's CDR3 is CASSLEGSSYNEQFF. CDR3 DNA: TGTGCCAGCAGCCTAGAAGGAAGCTCCTACAATGAGCAGTTCTTC. The rearrangement joins TRBV9 to TRBJ2-1, with no clear D. This CDR3 is 15 amino acids long. Trimming shortened V by 4 bases and J by 0 bases, and 11 bases separated the two germline ends. Germline CDR1 SGDLS, CDR2 YYNGEE. The full variable domain, in which reference TRBV9 and TRBJ2-1 provide the parts outside the CDR3, is DSGVTQTPKHLITATGQRVTLRCSPRSGDLSVYWYQQSLDQGLQFLIQYYNGEERAKGNILERFSAQQFPDLHSELNLSSLELGDSALYFCASSLEGSSYNEQFFGPGTRLTVL.

This clone was recorded a few times. V and J are TRBV28 and TRBJ2-3, with D perhaps TRBD2 (5 bases). The germline CDR1 and CDR2 sequences are MDHEN and SYDVKM. The CDR3 has 15 residues. The V gene lost 3 bases and the J gene lost 5 bases, with 15 bases spanning the gap. This chain's CDR3 is CASSFHTPGKDTQYF. In DNA form, the CDR3 reads TGTGCCAGCAGTTTCCACACTCCGGGAAAAGATACGCAGTATTTT.